These 14 T cell receptor beta chains were all obtained from the same sample, sequenced in a study of regulatory T cells in long-lasting Graves disease. The sample's time point: newly diagnosed GD, antithyroid drugs for less than 3 months. The TCR library was prepared using RNA isolated from PBMCs. iRepertoire HTBI primers and Arm-PCR of CDR3 regions built TCR beta libraries. TCRdb re-called the multiplex PCR reads with MiXCR, one entry per CDR3 protein. This table has roughly 560,000 distinct CDR3 sequences, around 12% appearing once. The sample was also reused in another study, on T cells in Graves' hyperthyroidism and ophthalmopathy.

The input for sequencing was peripheral blood mononuclear cells (PBMCs), taken at new diagnosis, from a patient treated with antithyroid drugs. The receptors were sampled from a woman aged 25 to 45 with Graves disease.

This clonotype was counted many times. V is TRBV18 and J is TRBJ1-2; D may be TRBD1 (5 bases). CDR1 is KGHSH and CDR2 is LQKENI in the germline V gene. The CDR3 has 15 residues. The V and J ends lost 2 bases and 2 bases respectively, with 12 bases between them. DNA for the CDR3: TGTGCCAGCTCACCAGGGCCAGGGCCCAACTATGGCTACACCTTC. Translating gives CASSPGPGPNYGYTF.

At least ten counts were recorded for this clonotype. V gene TRBV12-3 or TRBV12-4 combines with J gene TRBJ2-1, with no clear D. Trimming cost V 6 bases and J 4 bases, with 10 bases left between them. This CDR3 contains 13 residues. In DNA form, the CDR3 reads TGTGCCAGCAGGAAAGCAAAGTACAATGAGCAGTTCTTC. This encodes CASRKAKYNEQFF.

This clonotype has only a few counts. The chain carries TRBV10-2 and TRBJ2-2; 10 bases align to TRBD2. This CDR3 contains 19 residues. V gave up 3 bases and J gave up 4 bases; unmatched junction bases: 14. The V gene's germline CDR1 is WSHSY and CDR2 SAAADI. The DNA for the CDR3 is TGCGCCAGCAGTGATGGTCAGGGCAGCGGGAGGGCCCCCACCGGGGAGCTGTTTTTT. Translation gives CASSDGQGSGRAPTGELFF.

This clonotype was seen a few times. The chain recombines TRBV11-2 with TRBJ2-1; TRBD2 matches at 10 bases. The CDR3 is made up of 14 amino acids. The germline V gene has CDR1 SGHAT and CDR2 FQNNGV. V dropped 4 bases and J dropped 9; count of bases not matched to a gene: 6. In nucleotides, the CDR3 is TGTGCCAGCAGCTCTGCGGGACTAGCGAGTGAGCAGTTCTTC. It encodes CASSSAGLASEQFF.

The chain recombines TRBV19 with TRBJ1-2; D unclear. Germline loops: CDR1 LNHDA, CDR2 SQIVND (reference sequence). V was clipped by 2 bases and J by 2 bases, with 12 bases between them. CDR3 length: 15 amino acids. This CDR3 is CASSINPTGNYGYTF. CDR3 coding DNA: TGTGCCAGTAGTATAAACCCGACCGGGAACTATGGCTACACCTTC.

Many counts were recorded for this clonotype. The rearrangement links TRBV27 to TRBJ2-1; TRBD2 is a possible D gene (6 bases). The CDR3 spans 17 residues. The V end lost 0 bases, the J end lost 1 base, and 13 bases lay between the germline ends. Germline CDR1 MNHEY, CDR2 SMNVEV (reference sequence). This CDR3 is CASSLSPGLDSYNEQFF. In nucleotides, the CDR3 is TGTGCCAGCAGTTTATCCCCGGGACTCGATTCCTACAATGAGCAGTTCTTC.

This clonotype was detected only a few times. V usage is TRBV7-9 and J usage is TRBJ1-1; D is perhaps TRBD1 (5 bases). V lost 2 bases, J lost 3 bases, and 13 bases lay in between. The CDR3 has 15 amino acids. Germline CDR1 and CDR2: SEHNR and FQNEAQ (reference sequence). The CDR3: CASSLHGGTDTEAFF. DNA for the CDR3: TGTGCCAGCAGCTTACATGGAGGGACTGACACTGAAGCTTTCTTT. The variable domain in full, completed from reference TRBV7-9 and TRBJ1-1, reads DTGVSQNPRHKITKRGQNVTFRCDPISEHNRLYWYRQTLGQGPEFLTYFQNEAQLEKSRLLSDRFSAERPKGSFSTLEIQRTEQGDSAMYLCASSLHGGTDTEAFFGQGTRLTVV.

The chain joins TRBV10-3 to TRBJ1-2; a possible D gene is TRBD1 (6 bases). Germline CDR1 is ENHRY and CDR2 is SYGVKD. Trimming cost V 6 bases and J 4 bases, with 6 bases left between them. The CDR3 is 11 residues long. CDR3 sequence: CAIRTGYGYTF. The CDR3 DNA follows: TGTGCCATCAGGACAGGCTATGGCTACACCTTC.

In this sample, this clonotype turned up many times. The chain has TRBV12-3 or TRBV12-4 and TRBJ2-2, with TRBD2 matching 9 bases. This CDR3 region has 15 residues. Trimming cost V 7 bases and J 5 bases; bases outside gene matches: 8. This CDR3 is CASTLSGSKTGELFF. In nucleotides, the CDR3 is TGTGCCAGCACTCTTAGCGGGAGTAAAACCGGGGAGCTGTTTTTT.

The chain combines TRBV11-2 with TRBJ2-1; 15 nucleotides agree with TRBD2. The CDR3 length is 16 residues. After removal of 3 bases from V and 5 bases from J, the junction contained 2 bases not matched to a gene. CDR1 and CDR2 from the germline V gene are SGHAT and FQNNGV. This CDR3 reads CASSLGLAGGNNEQFF. Written as DNA, the CDR3 is TGTGCCAGCAGCTTGGGACTAGCGGGGGGAAACAATGAGCAGTTCTTC. Drawing the rest from reference TRBV11-2 and TRBJ2-1, the complete variable domain is EAGVAQSPRYKIIEKRQSVAFWCNPISGHATLYWYQQILGQGPKLLIQFQNNGVVDDSQLPKDRFSAERLKGVDSTLKIQPAKLEDSAVYLCASSLGLAGGNNEQFFGPGTRLTVL.

Notes on this clonotype: This sequence may be a read error, since a much larger clone differs from it by one base. The genes are TRBV7-2 and TRBJ2-1, with TRBD2 identical over 13 bases. Germline values: CDR1 SGHTA, CDR2 FQGNSA. The CDR3 length is 19 residues. The CDR3 reads CASNLDPRTSGSSYNEQFF. In DNA form, the CDR3 reads TGTGCCAGCAACTTAGACCCGAGGACTAGCGGGAGCTCCTACAATGAGCAGTTCTTC. Full variable domain (rest looked up from reference TRBV7-2 and TRBJ2-1): GAGVSQSPSNKVTEKGKDVELRCDPISGHTALYWYRQSLGQGLEFLIYFQGNSAPDKSGLPSDRFSAERTGGSVSTLTIQRTQQEDSAVYLCASNLDPRTSGSSYNEQFFGPGTRLTVL.

This clonotype was recorded a few times. The V call is TRBV6-1, the J call TRBJ2-7; D gene uncertain. V dropped 6 bases and J dropped 6 bases, with 15 bases sitting between them. This CDR3 spans 13 amino acids. CDR1 is MNHNS, CDR2 SASEGT, per germline. CDR3 residues: CASSPVSLGEQYF. In nucleotides, the CDR3 is TGTGCCAGCAGCCCCGTTTCCCTCGGCGAGCAGTACTTC.

This clonotype was recorded a few times. This chain links TRBV27 with TRBJ1-1; D is possibly TRBD1 (6 bases). Germline lookup yields CDR1 MNHEY and CDR2 SMNVEV (reference sequence). Trimming took 6 bases from V and 4 from J, leaving 15 bases between them. CDR3 length equals 14 residues. The CDR3 coding sequence is TGTGCCAGCAGCAGACAGGAGCTCTTCACTGAAGCTTTCTTT. Its protein is CASSRQELFTEAFF.

A remark on this clonotype: The junction does not match germline at one end; this may be a read error. The V and J genes are TRBV3-1 and TRBJ2-7; D is perhaps TRBD2 (5 bases). Germline V gives CDR1 LGHDT, CDR2 YNNKEL (reference sequence). This CDR3 is built from 16 residues. CDR3 amino acids: CASSSRGWSGPYDQYF. The CDR3 bases are TGTGCCAGCAGCTCCCGAGGGTGGAGCGGACCTTACGATCAGTACTTC.